This T cell receptor (beta chain) was sequenced in a study of shared clonotypes between healthy human individuals. Germline V lookup: CDR1 SEHNR, CDR2 FQNEAQ (reference sequence). CDR3 size: 17 residues. With 5 bases removed from V and 5 bases from J, the gap between germline ends came to 22 bases. Here immunoSEQ multiplex PCR was the method, and the copy in TCRdb shows in-frame clones only, minus some. Of 2 million to 3 million clones listed, over 85% were seen once; the top ten hold 0.35% to 0.45%. Sequencing was performed on naive CD4+ T cells from PBMCs. Subset indicated: CD45RA+ positively selected. The chain combines TRBV7-9 with TRBJ2-1; D is undetermined. This TCR was recovered from a man aged 18 to 30 in good health. Some clones in this sample may be carry-over from other donors' samples. CDR3 nucleotides: TGTGCCAGCAGCCACGGCCGCATCCAGGCACTCAACAATGAGCAGTTCTTC. Translation: CASSHGRIQALNNEQFF.